This TCR beta chain was captured in a study of naive and memory T cell subsets (dated by TCRdb to 2015 to 2018). Notes on the research overall: An open-source, UMI-based TCR alpha and beta sequencing pipeline was applied to sorted naive and memory peripheral blood T cell subsets. The functional CMV T cell responses agreed completely with IgG serology results. RNA was DNase-treated and reverse transcribed with TCR constant-region primers, mostly using SuperScript III.

Overall study results and their limits: RNA-based TCR counts may be affected by expression changes linked to T cell activation and differentiation. The abundance of TCRs followed a power law with an exponent that differed between naive and memory subsets yet stayed consistent across the three individuals. Gini index rose and Shannon and inverse Simpson diversity fell from naive through CM, EM and EMRA in both CD4 and CD8 cells. After error correction, over 85% of naive TCR sequences appeared only once, giving much steeper abundance distributions than memory subsets. Naive repertoires, especially CD8, contained a few larger clonotypes, possibly memory cells re-expressing CD45RA. Each clonotype was defined as a single alpha or beta chain sequence rather than as a paired alpha/beta receptor. No ground truth was available to validate the repertoire findings for the naive and memory subsets.

With respect to this clonotype: Its recognized antigen is unknown. No clone much larger than this one lies a single base away; base qualities are absent.

TCR alpha and beta chain libraries were amplified separately from the second PCR step onward. To determine each donor's CMV status, fresh PBMCs were stimulated overnight with CMV viral lysate, and IFNgamma production from CD4+ T cells was then assessed. CD4 T cells were positively selected using Miltenyi beads, after which CD8 T cells were positively selected from the CD4-negative fraction. Cells were stained for CD3, CD4, CD8, CD45RA, CD27 and a live/dead dye and were sorted on a BD Aria II into four subsets based on CD45RA and CD27. Blood was obtained from a few healthy volunteers, and the blood from each volunteer was fractionated into CD4 and CD8 T cells and subsequently into four differentiation subsets. Around 110 ml of peripheral blood was taken from each donor, and PBMC were separated by density-gradient centrifugation on Ficoll-Paque PLUS. Sorted cells were lysed in RLT buffer, after which RNA was extracted using a Qiagen RNeasy kit and stored at -80 degrees C.

The CDR3 spans 14 residues, from the cysteine through the phenylalanine. Only CDR3 DNA remains: 42 bases, in frame from the first base. The CDR1 and CDR2 encoded by the germline V gene are SGHVS and FQNEAQ. Deletion took 5 bases off V and 2 bases off J, with a span of 13 bases between the germline ends. Library method: UMI-ligation and nested PCR. The beta constant-region primer was an equimolar mix of two oligonucleotides covering both TRBC1 and TRBC2. Four rounds of PCR, combining the SP2 primer with nested alpha and beta constant-region primers, were used to amplify the ligated cDNA. T4 RNA ligase 1 ligated a single-stranded oligonucleotide carrying the SP2 primer and a 12-nucleotide UMI to the cDNA 3' end. Incubation of the ligation reaction lasted about 19-24 hours at 16 degrees C. PCR2 was typically performed as a SYBR Green qPCR and was stopped at a predetermined threshold so that over-amplification was prevented. Apart from the first purification, every purification step used Agencourt AMPure XP magnetic beads. Library quantification was done by Qubit, followed by a TapeStation check on which the main peak was expected at around 650 bp. The pooled libraries were sequenced on an Illumina MiSeq using v2 2x251 paired-end kits, which usually yielded about 0.95-2.1 million reads per sample. Each sample was pooled at about 4.2 nM, and about 4.5-7% PhiX was included to help cluster recognition. Per the original workflow: Using tag matching that tolerated one base-pair mismatch, Decombinator assigned V and J genes to FASTQ reads that had been processed by Demultiplexor. Collapsinator relied on UMIs to fix sequencing errors as well as frequency errors caused by PCR heterogeneity. TCRs were translated and CDR3s were extracted from the conserved cysteine to the FGXG phenylalanine by CDR3Translator, with non-productive sequences being flagged. Repertoires were subsampled to equal numbers of UMI-defined TCRs before Gini, Shannon entropy and inverse Simpson indices were calculated. Power-law fits to clonotype abundance distributions were performed by maximum likelihood within the linear range. When run on a single naive CD8 sample, MIGEC and the pipeline yielded similar UMI counts, similar unique TCR numbers and similar clonal distributions. One analysis removed from the naive repertoire any naive TCRs that were also present in any memory subset from the same donor. A set of some 7,600 CMV-associated CDR3 sequences, compiled from VDJdb and a published dataset, was used to search the repertoires. In TCRdb, the public reads were trimmed at Q25 with fastp and aligned with MiXCR, with productive beta chains retained. A single entry per CDR3 protein holds the most common genes and DNA from its merged rows. TCRdb's processing, not the study's, gives the V and J calls here. Across this sample there are under 150,000 distinct CDR3 sequences, with approximately 21% seen only once. The ten top clones hold roughly 0.6% of the sample.

The receptor was isolated from a human donor in good health. The chain joins TRBV7-8 to TRBJ2-7, with the D gene too uncertain to name. The sequencing input was naive CD8+ T cells from blood. The cell subset or site label on this specimen signifies: naive T cells, CD45RA high CD27+. The nucleotide sequence reads as follows: TGTGCCAGCAGCCCCCGCCAGGTTCCCTACGAGCAGTACTTC. This gives the protein CASSPRQVPYEQYF. Joined to the reference TRBV7-8 and TRBJ2-7 proteins, this CDR3 gives the full variable domain: GAGVSQSPRYKVAKRGQDVALRCDPISGHVSLFWYQQALGQGPEFLTYFQNEAQLDKSGLPSDRFFAERPEGSVSTLKIQRTQQEDSAVYLCASSPRQVPYEQYFGPGTRLTVT.